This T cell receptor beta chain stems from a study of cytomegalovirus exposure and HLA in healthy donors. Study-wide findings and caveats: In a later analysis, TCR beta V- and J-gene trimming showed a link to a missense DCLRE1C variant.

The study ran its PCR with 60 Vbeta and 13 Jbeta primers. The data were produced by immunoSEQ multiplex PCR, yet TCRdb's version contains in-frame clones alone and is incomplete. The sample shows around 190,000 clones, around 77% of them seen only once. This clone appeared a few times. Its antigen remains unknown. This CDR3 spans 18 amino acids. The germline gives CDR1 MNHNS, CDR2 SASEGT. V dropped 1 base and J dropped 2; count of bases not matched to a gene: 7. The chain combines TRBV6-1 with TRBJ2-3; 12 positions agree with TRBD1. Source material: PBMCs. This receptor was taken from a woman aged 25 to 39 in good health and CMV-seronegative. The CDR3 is CASSEEEPGQGATDTQYF. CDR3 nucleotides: TGTGCCAGCAGTGAAGAGGAACCGGGACAGGGGGCCACAGATACGCAGTATTTT.